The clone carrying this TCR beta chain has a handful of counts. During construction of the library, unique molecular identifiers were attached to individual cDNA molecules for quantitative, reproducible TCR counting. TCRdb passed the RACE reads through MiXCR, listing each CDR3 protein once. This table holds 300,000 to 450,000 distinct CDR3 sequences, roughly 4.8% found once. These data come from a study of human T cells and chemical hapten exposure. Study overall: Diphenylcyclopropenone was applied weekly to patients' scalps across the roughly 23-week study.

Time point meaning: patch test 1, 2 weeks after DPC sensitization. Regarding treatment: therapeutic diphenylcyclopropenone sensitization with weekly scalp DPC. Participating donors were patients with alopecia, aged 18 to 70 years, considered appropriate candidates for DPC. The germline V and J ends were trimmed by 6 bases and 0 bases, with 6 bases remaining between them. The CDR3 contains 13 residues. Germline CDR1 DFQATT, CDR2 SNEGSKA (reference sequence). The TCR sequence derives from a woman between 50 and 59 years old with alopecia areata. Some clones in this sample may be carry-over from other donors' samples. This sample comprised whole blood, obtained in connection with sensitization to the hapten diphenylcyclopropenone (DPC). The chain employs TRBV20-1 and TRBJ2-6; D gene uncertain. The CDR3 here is CSAPRSGANVLTF. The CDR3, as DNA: TGCAGTGCCCCCCGCTCTGGGGCCAACGTCCTGACTTTC.